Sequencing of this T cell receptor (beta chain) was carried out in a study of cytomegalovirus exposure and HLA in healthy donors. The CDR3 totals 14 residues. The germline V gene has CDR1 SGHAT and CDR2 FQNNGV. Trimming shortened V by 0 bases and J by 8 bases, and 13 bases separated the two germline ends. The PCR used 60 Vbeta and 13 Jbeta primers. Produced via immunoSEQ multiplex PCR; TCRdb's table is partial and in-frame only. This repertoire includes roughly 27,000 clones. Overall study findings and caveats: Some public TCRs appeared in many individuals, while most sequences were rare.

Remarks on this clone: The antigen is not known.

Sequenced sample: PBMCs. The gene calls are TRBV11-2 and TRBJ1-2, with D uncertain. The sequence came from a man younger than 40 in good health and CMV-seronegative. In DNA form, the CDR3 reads TGTGCCAGCAGCTTAGATCGCGTCGCTAGGGGCTACACCTTC. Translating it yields CASSLDRVARGYTF.